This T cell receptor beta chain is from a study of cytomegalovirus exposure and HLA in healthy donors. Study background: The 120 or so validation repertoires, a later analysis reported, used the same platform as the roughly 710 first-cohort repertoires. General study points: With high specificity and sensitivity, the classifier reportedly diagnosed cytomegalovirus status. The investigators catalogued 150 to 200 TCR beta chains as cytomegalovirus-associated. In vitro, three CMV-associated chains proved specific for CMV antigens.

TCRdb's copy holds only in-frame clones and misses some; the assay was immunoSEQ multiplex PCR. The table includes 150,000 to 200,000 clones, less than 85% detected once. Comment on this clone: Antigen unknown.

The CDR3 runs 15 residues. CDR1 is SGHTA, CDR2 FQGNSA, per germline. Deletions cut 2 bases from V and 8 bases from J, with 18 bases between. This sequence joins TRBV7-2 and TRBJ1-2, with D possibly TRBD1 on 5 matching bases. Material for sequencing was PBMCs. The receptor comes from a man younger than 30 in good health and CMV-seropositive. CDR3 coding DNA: TGTGCCAGCAGCTTACGGGACGGGGGACGAGGCGGCTACACCTTC. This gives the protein CASSLRDGGRGGYTF.